Reported below is one T cell receptor beta chain. Its antigen is unknown. This CDR3 has 13 amino acids. V lost 8 bases to trimming and J lost 4 bases; unmatched junction nucleotides: 4. Per germline, CDR1 MDHEN and CDR2 SYDVKM. This sample is drawn from a study of T cell responses to AZD1222 COVID-19 vaccine. Study conclusions and caveats: Donors, mostly white British, included more females; clonal diversity was possibly underestimated. Spike-wide vaccine-associated CD4 TCRs dominated at 160-218 and 743-854.

Clones were read by immunoSEQ multiplex PCR, and TCRdb kept only the in-frame ones, dropping some. This table has 75,000 to 90,000 clones, 80% to 90% appearing once. This sequence originates from an adult who received the AZD1222 COVID-19 vaccine. The chain uses TRBV28 and TRBJ1-2, with TRBD1 identical over 10 bases. Here the sequenced sample was peripheral blood, taken 28 days after the second AZD1222 dose. This CDR3 is CASGDRGPYGYTF. In DNA, the CDR3 is TGTGCCAGCGGAGACAGGGGGCCCTATGGCTACACCTTC.